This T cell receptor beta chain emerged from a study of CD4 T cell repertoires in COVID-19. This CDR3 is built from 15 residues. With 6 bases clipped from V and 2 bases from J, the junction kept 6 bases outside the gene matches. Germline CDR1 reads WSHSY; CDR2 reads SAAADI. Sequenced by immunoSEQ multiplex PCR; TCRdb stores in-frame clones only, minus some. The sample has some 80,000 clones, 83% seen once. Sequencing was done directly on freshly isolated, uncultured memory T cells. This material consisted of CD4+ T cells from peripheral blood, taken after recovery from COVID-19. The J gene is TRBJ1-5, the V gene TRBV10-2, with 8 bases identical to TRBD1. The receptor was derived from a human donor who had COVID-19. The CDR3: CASSDRGIGNQPQHF. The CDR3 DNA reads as TGCGCCAGCAGCGACAGGGGAATCGGCAATCAGCCCCAGCATTTT.